This is a list of T cell receptor beta chains from one sample in a study of cytomegalovirus exposure and HLA in healthy donors. Data came from immunoSEQ multiplex PCR; TCRdb stores just in-frame clones and leaves some out. The top ten clones hold roughly 0.6% of a sample with about 200,000 clones, 76% of them seen once. The sequenced sample consisted of PBMCs. The receptors were sampled from a man between 18 and 29 years old in good health and CMV-seronegative. The CDR3 runs from the conserved cysteine through the conserved F or W. A D gene is named only where the DNA matches it firmly. Expanded clones get a size class; other rows say once, few or many, or leave the size out.

clone size | CDR3 length | J gene | D gene | V gene | CDR3 DNA | CDR3 protein
- | 14 | TRBJ2-7 | TRBD1 | TRBV5-1 | TGCGCCAGCAGCGTGACAGGGGGCAGCGACGAGCAGTACTTC | CASSVTGGSDEQYF
- | 14 | TRBJ2-7 | TRBD2 | TRBV30 | TGTGCCTGGAGTCTAGCGGGAGGGACCTACGAGCAGTACTTC | CAWSLAGGTYEQYF
- | 13 | TRBJ1-1 | TRBD1 | TRBV27 | TGTGCCAGCAGCGGGACAGCGAACACTGAAGCTTTCTTT | CASSGTANTEAFF
- | 12 | TRBJ2-7 | - | TRBV10-2 | TGCGCCAGTGGGCAAGCCCCCTGGGAGCAGTACTTC | CASGQAPWEQYF
- | 12 | TRBJ2-7 | - | TRBV6-5 | TGTGCCAGCAGTTACTCGTACCACGAGCAGTACTTC | CASSYSYHEQYF
- | 17 | TRBJ2-6 | TRBD1 | TRBV5-1 | TGCGCCAGCAGCCCGGGACAGGGGGCCGCTGGGGCCAACGTCCTGACTTTC | CASSPGQGAAGANVLTF
- | 13 | TRBJ2-3 | - | TRBV30 | TGTGCCTGGAGCAGCGGGCTGGAGAATACGCAGTATTTT | CAWSSGLENTQYF
once | 13 | TRBJ2-2 | - | TRBV6-6 | TGTGCCAGCAGTTACGGGAGCACCGGGGAGCTGTTTTTT | CASSYGSTGELFF
- | 15 | TRBJ2-7 | TRBD2 | TRBV5-1 | TGCGCCAGCAGCTTGGAGGGACTAGCGGGAGTCGAGCAGTACTTC | CASSLEGLAGVEQYF
- | 16 | TRBJ1-5 | - | TRBV28 | TGTGCCAGCAGTTCTCCGGGACACATAAGATGGCAGCCCCAGCATTTT | CASSSPGHIRWQPQHF
- | 17 | TRBJ2-1 | TRBD2 | TRBV19 | TGTGCCAGTAGTATATACGCGGCGGGAGGATCCTACAATGAGCAGTTCTTC | CASSIYAAGGSYNEQFF
- | 15 | TRBJ1-2 | - | TRBV5-5 | TGTGCCAGCAGCTTGGCCGCACAGGGAAACTATGGCTACACCTTC | CASSLAAQGNYGYTF
- | 15 | TRBJ2-3 | - | TRBV7-2 | TGTGCCAGCAGCCCCACTCCCTCTAGCACAGATACGCAGTATTTT | CASSPTPSSTDTQYF
- | 10 | TRBJ2-1 | - | TRBV20-1 | TGCAGTGCTAGCAGCAATGAGCAGTTCTTC | CSASSNEQFF
- | 16 | TRBJ2-3 | TRBD2 | TRBV5-1 | TGCGCCAGCAGCTTGGTGGTAGCGGGGGGTGGAGATACGCAGTATTTT | CASSLVVAGGGDTQYF
- | 15 | TRBJ1-1 | TRBD1 | TRBV11-2 | TGTGCCAGCAGCTCCTGGACAGGTTTGAACACTGAAGCTTTCTTT | CASSSWTGLNTEAFF
few | 16 | TRBJ2-5 | TRBD1 | TRBV5-4 | TGTGCCAGCAGCTTACGACAGGGCTGGGATCAAGAGACCCAGTACTTC | CASSLRQGWDQETQYF
- | 16 | TRBJ1-2 | - | TRBV28 | TGTGCCAGCAGTTTATTCTCGGGGGACGGAGCTAATGGCTACACCTTC | CASSLFSGDGANGYTF
- | 13 | TRBJ2-1 | - | TRBV7-2 | TGTGCCAGCAGCTCGAGCTTTACTGATGAGCAGTTCTTC | CASSSSFTDEQFF
- | 15 | TRBJ1-4 | - | TRBV27 | TGTGCCAGCAGTTTCTCGACAGCAACTAATGAAAAACTGTTTTTT | CASSFSTATNEKLFF
- | 15 | TRBJ2-7 | TRBD1 | TRBV19 | TGTGCCAGTAGTGCTTGGGGACAGGGCCCCTACGAGCAGTACTTC | CASSAWGQGPYEQYF
- | 16 | TRBJ1-4 | - | TRBV5-5 | TGTGCCAGCAGCCTTGGCCCGCGGGGGGGCAGTGAAAAACTGTTTTTT | CASSLGPRGGSEKLFF
few | 13 | TRBJ2-7 | TRBD2 | TRBV10-3 | TGTGCCATCCGGGGGGGACAAACCTACGAGCAGTACTTC | CAIRGGQTYEQYF
few | 21 | TRBJ1-1 | TRBD1 | TRBV5-1 | TGCGCCAGCAGCGCGGTCCCAGGGGGCGGGGGTAATGCGGGAATGAACACTGAAGCTTTCTTT | CASSAVPGGGGNAGMNTEAFF
- | 14 | TRBJ1-2 | - | TRBV28 | TGTGCCACCGCCAGGCGCAGTGCTAACTATGGCTACACCTTC | CATARRSANYGYTF
- | 18 | TRBJ2-1 | TRBD2 | TRBV10-3 | TGTGCCATCAGTGAGTCGAGACTAGCGGGAGGGCCGGGCAATGAGCAGTTCTTC | CAISESRLAGGPGNEQFF
- | 14 | TRBJ1-2 | - | TRBV5-1 | TGCGCCAGCAGCTACTCGGACAGTAACTATGGCTACACCTTC | CASSYSDSNYGYTF
- | 14 | TRBJ1-2 | - | TRBV6-1 | TGTGCCAGCATCCCGTGGGGCGATTTCTATGGCTACACCTTC | CASIPWGDFYGYTF
- | 15 | TRBJ1-5 | - | TRBV7-2 | TGTGCCAGCAGCGCCCACCAGGGGCCCAATCAGCCCCAGCATTTT | CASSAHQGPNQPQHF
- | 14 | TRBJ1-5 | - | TRBV15 | TGTGCCACCAGCAGAGGGGACTTTTACCAGCCCCAGCATTTT | CATSRGDFYQPQHF
- | 16 | TRBJ2-7 | TRBD2 | TRBV9 | TGTGCCAGCAGCTCATGGACTAGCGGGCGTTACTACGAGCAGTACTTC | CASSSWTSGRYYEQYF
- | 16 | TRBJ1-3 | TRBD1 | TRBV10-3 | TGTGCCATCAGTGGGGACAGGACAATCTCTGGAAACACCATATATTTT | CAISGDRTISGNTIYF
- | 16 | TRBJ1-3 | - | TRBV10-3 | TGTGCCATCAGTGACCAGACAGGACAGAGCGGAAACACCATATATTTT | CAISDQTGQSGNTIYF
- | 15 | TRBJ2-7 | TRBD1 | TRBV7-9 | TGTGCCAGCAGCTTAGTGGGACAGGGGCTCTACGAGCAGTACTTC | CASSLVGQGLYEQYF
once | 15 | TRBJ2-7 | - | TRBV9 | TGTGCCAGCAGCGGTGGACAAGATTTTTCCTACGAGCAGTACTTC | CASSGGQDFSYEQYF
- | 17 | TRBJ2-1 | TRBD2 | TRBV10-1 | TGCGCCAGCAGTGCAGGTTGGGGGACTAGCGACTACAATGAGCAGTTCTTC | CASSAGWGTSDYNEQFF
- | 16 | TRBJ2-7 | TRBD2 | TRBV7-9 | TGTGCCAGCAGCCGACCGTCGGGGACTAGCGGATACGAGCAGTACTTC | CASSRPSGTSGYEQYF
once | 15 | TRBJ2-3 | - | TRBV5-1 | TGCGCCAGCAGCTTAAGTGCGCGTTACACAGATACGCAGTATTTT | CASSLSARYTDTQYF
- | 12 | TRBJ2-1 | - | TRBV28 | TGTGCCAGCATGGTCAGGTTGAATGAGCAGTTCTTC | CASMVRLNEQFF
- | 14 | TRBJ2-5 | TRBD2 | TRBV2 | TGTGCCAGCAACTGGCGGGAGTTTGGGGGGACCCAGTACTTC | CASNWREFGGTQYF
- | 13 | TRBJ2-7 | - | TRBV29-1 | TGCAGCGTTCGGCAGGGGTCGCGCTACGAGCAGTACTTC | CSVRQGSRYEQYF
few | 13 | TRBJ1-4 | - | TRBV29-1 | TGCAGCGCTGGGGGCGCAGTTAATGAAAAACTGTTTTTT | CSAGGAVNEKLFF
- | 12 | TRBJ2-3 | TRBD1 | TRBV9 | TGTGCCAGCAGCGGAGGGGGCGGACATCAGTATTTT | CASSGGGGHQYF
- | 14 | TRBJ1-4 | TRBD1 | TRBV30 | TGTGCCTGGGGACAGGGCGCAACTAATGAAAAACTGTTTTTT | CAWGQGATNEKLFF
- | 18 | TRBJ2-7 | TRBD2 | TRBV9 | TGTGCCAGCAGCTTTAGCGGTGGCGGTAGCGGGAGGCCCCACGAGCAGTACTTC | CASSFSGGGSGRPHEQYF
- | 14 | TRBJ1-6 | TRBD1 | TRBV9 | TGTGCCAGCAGGGGGGACAGGGGGCATTCACCCCTCCACTTT | CASRGDRGHSPLHF
- | 16 | TRBJ2-2 | - | TRBV5-1 | TGCGCCAGCAGCTGGACCGGGACAAAGAACACCGGGGAGCTGTTTTTT | CASSWTGTKNTGELFF
- | 13 | TRBJ2-4 | - | TRBV7-2 | TGTGCCAGCAGCCCCTGGCAAAAAAACATTCAGTACTTC | CASSPWQKNIQYF
few | 16 | TRBJ2-6 | - | TRBV5-4 | TGTGCCAGCAGCTCGGAACAGGGCTCTGGGGCCAACGTCCTGACTTTC | CASSSEQGSGANVLTF
- | 14 | TRBJ2-1 | TRBD2 | TRBV25-1 | TGTGCCAGCAAACTAGCGGGAGGGCACAATGAGCAGTTCTTC | CASKLAGGHNEQFF
- | 17 | TRBJ1-1 | - | TRBV28 | TGTGCCAGCAGTTTCCCCGGGTTAGGGGGTCTGGACACTGAAGCTTTCTTT | CASSFPGLGGLDTEAFF
- | 15 | TRBJ2-1 | TRBD2 | TRBV19 | TGTGCCAGTAGTCGTAGCGGGAGGAAATACAATGAGCAGTTCTTC | CASSRSGRKYNEQFF